These T cell receptor beta chains were read from a single sample in a study of shared clonotypes between healthy human individuals. Some clones are missing from TCRdb's copy, which holds only in-frame ones; the method was immunoSEQ multiplex PCR. The profile shows roughly 2,000,000 clones, around 95% of them singletons. The sample comprised naive CD8+ T cells from PBMCs. These TCRs come from a young man in good health. Some clones in this sample may be carry-over from other donors' samples. CDR3s include the opening cysteine and the closing phenylalanine or tryptophan. D genes are given only for firm matches. Size values are once, few and many counts, or a class for expanded clones, and some rows have none.

clone_size j_call v_call d_call cdr3_aa cdr3_nt
NA TRBJ2-4 TRBV27 NA CASSSVTGLRDIQYF TGTGCCAGCAGTTCCGTTACAGGGTTGAGAGACATTCAGTACTTC
NA TRBJ1-6 TRBV28 NA CATLRGGDSPLHF TGTGCCACCCTGAGGGGAGGTGATTCACCCCTCCACTTT
NA TRBJ1-4 TRBV27 NA CASRRGGLEKLFF TGTGCCAGCAGGCGGGGGGGGCTTGAAAAACTGTTTTTT
once TRBJ2-5 TRBV4-2 NA CASSQEKLGETQYF TGTGCCAGCAGCCAAGAGAAACTAGGAGAGACCCAGTACTTC
NA TRBJ1-1 TRBV14 TRBD1 CASSQGTGVYTEAFF TGTGCCAGCAGCCAAGGGACAGGGGTCTACACTGAAGCTTTCTTT
NA TRBJ1-5 TRBV4-1 NA CASSLDRGNQPQHF TGCGCCAGCAGCCTGGACAGAGGCAATCAGCCCCAGCATTTT
once TRBJ2-3 TRBV4-1 TRBD2 CASSPVRASGDSDTQYF TGCGCCAGCAGCCCAGTCCGGGCTAGCGGTGACTCAGATACGCAGTATTTT
NA TRBJ2-7 TRBV19 TRBD1 CASSRDSLSYEQYF TGTGCCAGTAGTCGGGACAGCCTCTCCTACGAGCAGTACTTC
NA TRBJ2-3 TRBV29-1 TRBD1 CSVEGDRPGADTQYF TGCAGCGTTGAAGGGGACAGGCCTGGGGCAGATACGCAGTATTTT
NA TRBJ2-6 TRBV9 TRBD2 CASSAGRGSEVSGANVLTF TGTGCCAGCAGCGCAGGGAGGGGTAGCGAGGTGTCTGGGGCCAACGTCCTGACTTTC
NA TRBJ1-1 TRBV19 NA CASSFRQWGNTEAFF TGTGCCAGTAGTTTCCGACAGTGGGGGAACACTGAAGCTTTCTTT
NA TRBJ1-1 TRBV4-1 NA CASSQPTEGRPEAFF TGCGCCAGCAGCCAACCAACCGAAGGACGGCCGGAAGCTTTCTTT
NA TRBJ2-1 TRBV15 TRBD2 CATSASGRGNEQFF TGTGCCACCAGCGCTAGCGGGAGGGGCAATGAGCAGTTCTTC
NA TRBJ2-1 TRBV9 TRBD2 CASSVVPSPAGDLDEQFF TGTGCCAGCAGCGTAGTCCCAAGCCCAGCGGGAGATTTGGATGAGCAGTTCTTC
NA TRBJ2-7 TRBV4-2 TRBD1 CASSQEDRGAYEQYF TGTGCCAGCAGCCAAGAAGACAGGGGGGCCTACGAGCAGTACTTC
NA TRBJ1-2 TRBV9 TRBD1 CASSVGDRGLIDGYTF TGTGCCAGCAGCGTAGGGGACAGGGGGCTTATAGATGGCTACACCTTC
NA TRBJ2-2 TRBV15 TRBD2 CATSYRLAGGQNTGELFF TGTGCCACCAGCTACCGACTAGCGGGAGGGCAAAACACCGGGGAGCTGTTTTTT
NA TRBJ2-1 TRBV11-2 TRBD2 CASSLDRLAEGNEQFF TGTGCCAGCAGCTTAGATCGGCTAGCGGAGGGCAATGAGCAGTTCTTC
NA TRBJ2-1 TRBV9 TRBD2 CASSLPGLAGGGEQFF TGTGCCAGCAGCCTCCCGGGACTAGCGGGGGGTGGAGAGCAGTTCTTC
NA TRBJ2-3 TRBV7-9 NA CASSPPMGPDTQYF TGTGCCAGCAGCCCCCCCATGGGCCCAGATACGCAGTATTTT
NA TRBJ2-5 TRBV5-1 NA CASSLAKRVQNQETQYF TGCGCCAGCAGCTTGGCCAAGCGGGTGCAAAACCAAGAGACCCAGTACTTC
NA TRBJ2-7 TRBV7-2 TRBD2 CASSLVILAGEPYEQYF TGTGCCAGCAGCTTAGTGATACTAGCGGGAGAGCCCTACGAGCAGTACTTC
NA TRBJ2-7 TRBV27 TRBD1 CASSSGGEYEQYF TGTGCCAGCAGTTCAGGGGGCGAATACGAGCAGTACTTC
NA TRBJ1-2 TRBV9 NA CASSVEPGLNYGYTF TGTGCCAGCAGCGTAGAACCGGGGTTAAACTATGGCTACACCTTC
NA TRBJ1-5 TRBV6-5 NA CASSYSEGIQPQHF TGTGCCAGCAGTTACTCAGAGGGTATCCAGCCCCAGCATTTT
NA TRBJ2-1 TRBV4-1 NA CASSQDPQGIHEQFF TGCGCCAGCAGCCAAGATCCGCAGGGGATCCATGAGCAGTTCTTC
NA TRBJ2-7 TRBV29-1 NA CSVDTGGNEQYF TGCAGCGTAGATACCGGGGGCAACGAGCAGTACTTC
once TRBJ2-7 TRBV29-1 NA CSASRDNSYEQYF TGCAGCGCGAGCCGGGACAACTCCTACGAGCAGTACTTC
NA TRBJ2-7 TRBV7-9 NA CASSLTGQGAYEQYF TGTGCCAGCAGCTTAACAGGGCAGGGCGCCTACGAGCAGTACTTC
NA TRBJ2-3 TRBV27 NA CASSLKFPSTDTQYF TGTGCCAGCAGTCTCAAGTTTCCTAGCACAGATACGCAGTATTTT
once TRBJ2-2 TRBV9 TRBD2 CASSVPGLGEHANTGELFF TGTGCCAGCAGCGTACCGGGACTAGGGGAACACGCGAACACCGGGGAGCTGTTTTTT
NA TRBJ1-2 TRBV7-9 NA CASSLNEPLYGYTF TGTGCCAGCAGCTTAAACGAGCCTCTCTATGGCTACACCTTC
NA TRBJ2-5 TRBV5-1 NA CASSLVPEDQETQYF TGCGCCAGCAGCTTGGTCCCTGAGGATCAAGAGACCCAGTACTTC
NA TRBJ2-1 TRBV5-6 NA CASSSYYGNEQFF TGTGCCAGCAGCTCATACTACGGCAATGAGCAGTTCTTC
NA TRBJ2-7 TRBV7-8 NA CASSPWPFEGYEQYF TGTGCCAGCAGCCCCTGGCCCTTTGAAGGCTACGAGCAGTACTTC
NA TRBJ2-7 TRBV11-2 NA CASSFASGSHEQYF TGTGCCAGCAGCTTCGCCTCGGGTAGTCACGAGCAGTACTTC
NA TRBJ1-1 TRBV19 NA CASSIRGGATSSEAFF TGTGCCAGTAGTATCCGAGGGGGAGCTACGTCCAGTGAAGCTTTCTTT
NA TRBJ2-7 TRBV29-1 TRBD2 CSVTGTSGRRVYEQYF TGCAGCGTTACCGGGACTAGCGGGAGGAGGGTCTACGAGCAGTACTTC
NA TRBJ2-2 TRBV4-2 NA CASSQDELDREGTGELFF TGTGCCAGCAGCCAAGACGAACTCGACAGGGAGGGCACCGGGGAGCTGTTTTTT
NA TRBJ2-7 TRBV11-2 TRBD2 CASSPPSTSGRNEQYF TGTGCCAGCAGCCCACCCTCGACTAGCGGGAGAAACGAGCAGTACTTC
few TRBJ1-1 TRBV6-6 TRBD1 CASQGQPNTEAFF TGTGCCAGCCAGGGACAGCCGAACACTGAAGCTTTCTTT
NA TRBJ2-5 TRBV14 NA CASSQEARGRTQYF TGTGCCAGCAGCCAAGAAGCGCGTGGAAGGACCCAGTACTTC
NA TRBJ2-5 TRBV19 TRBD1 CASSARDRALETQYF TGTGCCAGTAGTGCCCGGGACAGGGCTCTCGAGACCCAGTACTTC
NA TRBJ1-2 TRBV6-1 NA CASRAGPPNYGYTF TGTGCCAGCCGGGCAGGACCCCCAAACTATGGCTACACCTTC
NA TRBJ1-2 TRBV6-5 TRBD1 CASRQGVTNGYTF TGTGCCAGCAGACAGGGGGTCACTAATGGCTACACCTTC
NA TRBJ2-5 TRBV10-2 TRBD2 CASSDASGRVEETQYF TGCGCCAGCAGTGATGCTAGCGGGAGGGTTGAAGAGACCCAGTACTTC
NA TRBJ2-6 TRBV2 NA CASNRPSGANVLTF TGTGCCAGCAATAGGCCTTCTGGGGCCAACGTCCTGACTTTC
NA TRBJ2-1 TRBV4-3 TRBD1 CASSQGGQGYNEQFF TGCGCCAGCAGCCAAGGAGGACAGGGTTACAATGAGCAGTTCTTC
NA TRBJ2-7 TRBV29-1 NA CSVESQGYEQYF TGCAGCGTTGAATCCCAGGGATACGAGCAGTACTTC
NA TRBJ1-6 TRBV4-2 NA CASSQLAERGNSPLHF TGTGCCAGCAGCCAATTAGCGGAGAGGGGGAATTCACCCCTCCACTTT
NA TRBJ2-6 TRBV15 NA CATSEVGRAVRANVLTF TGTGCCACCAGTGAGGTAGGACGGGCGGTAAGGGCCAACGTCCTGACTTTC
NA TRBJ2-7 TRBV5-1 NA CASSPWTPLPYEQYF TGCGCCAGCAGCCCGTGGACTCCCCTCCCCTACGAGCAGTACTTC
NA TRBJ1-5 TRBV27 NA CASSLLGREFGQPQHF TGTGCCAGCAGTTTACTGGGCAGGGAATTCGGGCAGCCCCAGCATTTT
NA TRBJ2-7 TRBV7-2 NA CASSLRDITYEQYF TGTGCCAGCAGCTTGAGGGATATCACCTACGAGCAGTACTTC
NA TRBJ1-4 TRBV4-1 TRBD1 CASSQGGQGTNEKLFF TGCGCCAGCAGCCAAGGGGGACAGGGTACTAATGAAAAACTGTTTTTT
NA TRBJ1-2 TRBV5-8 NA CASSLASYTF TGTGCCAGCAGCTTAGCGAGCTACACCTTC
NA TRBJ2-7 TRBV7-2 TRBD2 CASSPSGRGPYEQYF TGTGCCAGCAGCCCTAGCGGGAGGGGCCCCTACGAGCAGTACTTC
NA TRBJ2-1 TRBV9 NA CASSVDLGRGNEQFF TGTGCCAGCAGCGTAGATTTAGGACGCGGGAATGAGCAGTTCTTC
NA TRBJ1-2 TRBV27 NA CASSLSVGYSRNYGYTF TGTGCCAGCAGTTTATCGGTAGGGTACTCAAGGAACTATGGCTACACCTTC
NA TRBJ1-1 TRBV30 NA CAWSVGPRELNTEAFF TGTGCCTGGAGTGTAGGGCCCCGAGAATTGAACACTGAAGCTTTCTTT